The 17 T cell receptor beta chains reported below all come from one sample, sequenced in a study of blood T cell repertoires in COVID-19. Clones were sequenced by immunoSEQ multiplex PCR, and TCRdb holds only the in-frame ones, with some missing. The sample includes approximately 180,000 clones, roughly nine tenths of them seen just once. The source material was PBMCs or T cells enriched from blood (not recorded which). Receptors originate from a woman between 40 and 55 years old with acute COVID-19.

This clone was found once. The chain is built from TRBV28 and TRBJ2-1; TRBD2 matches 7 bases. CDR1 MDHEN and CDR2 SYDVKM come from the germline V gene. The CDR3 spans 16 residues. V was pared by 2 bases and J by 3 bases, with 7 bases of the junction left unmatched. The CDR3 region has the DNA TGTGCCAGCAGTTTAAGCGCTAGCGGATTCTACAATGAGCAGTTCTTC. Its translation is CASSLSASGFYNEQFF.

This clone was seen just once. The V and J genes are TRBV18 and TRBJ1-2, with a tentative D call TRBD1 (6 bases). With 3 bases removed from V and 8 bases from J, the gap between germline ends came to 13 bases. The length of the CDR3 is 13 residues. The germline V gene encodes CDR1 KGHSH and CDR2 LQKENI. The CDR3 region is CASSPELTGGYTF. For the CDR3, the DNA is TGTGCCAGCTCACCCGAACTAACAGGGGGCTACACCTTC.

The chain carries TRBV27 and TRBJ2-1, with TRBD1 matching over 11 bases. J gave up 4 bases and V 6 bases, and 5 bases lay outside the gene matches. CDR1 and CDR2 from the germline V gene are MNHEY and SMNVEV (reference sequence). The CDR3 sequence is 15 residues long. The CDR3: CASRSGTGGYNEQFF. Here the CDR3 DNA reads TGTGCCAGCAGATCCGGGACAGGGGGTTACAATGAGCAGTTCTTC.

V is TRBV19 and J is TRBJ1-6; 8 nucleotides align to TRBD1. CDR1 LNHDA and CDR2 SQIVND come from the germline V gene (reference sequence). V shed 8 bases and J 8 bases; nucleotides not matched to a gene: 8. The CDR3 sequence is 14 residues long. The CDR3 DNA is TGTGCCAGTGCTACTGGACAGGGTTATTCACCCCTCCACTTT. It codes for CASATGQGYSPLHF.

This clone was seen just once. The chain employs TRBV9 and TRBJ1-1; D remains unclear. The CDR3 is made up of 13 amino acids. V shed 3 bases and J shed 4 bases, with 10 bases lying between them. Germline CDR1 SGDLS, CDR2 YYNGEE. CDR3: CASSGPEGTEAFF. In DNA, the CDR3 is TGTGCCAGCAGCGGGCCGGAGGGCACTGAAGCTTTCTTT.

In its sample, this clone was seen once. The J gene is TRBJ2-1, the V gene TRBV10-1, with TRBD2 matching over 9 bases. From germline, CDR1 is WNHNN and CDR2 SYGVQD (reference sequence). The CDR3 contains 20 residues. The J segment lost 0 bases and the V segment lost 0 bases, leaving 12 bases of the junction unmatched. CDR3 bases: TGCGCCAGCAGTGAGTCGCCCCAGCGGGAGGACCATAGCTCCTACAATGAGCAGTTCTTC. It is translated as CASSESPQREDHSSYNEQFF.

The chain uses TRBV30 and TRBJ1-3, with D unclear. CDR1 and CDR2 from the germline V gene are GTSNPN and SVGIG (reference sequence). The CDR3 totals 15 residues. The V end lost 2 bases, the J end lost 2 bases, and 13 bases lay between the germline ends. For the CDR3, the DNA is TGTGCCTGGAGTAAAAGGAGGGTTACTGGAAACACCATATATTTT. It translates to CAWSKRRVTGNTIYF.

The CDR3 nucleotides are TGTGCCAGCAGCCCCGACAGTCCCGTGAACTACGAGCAGTACTTC. This translates into CASSPDSPVNYEQYF. V and J are TRBV6-5 and TRBJ2-7, with a tentative D call TRBD1 (5 bases). V was trimmed by 6 bases and J by 3 bases, leaving 18 bases between them. The CDR3 has 15 amino acids. Germline CDR1 is MNHEY and CDR2 is SVGAGI.

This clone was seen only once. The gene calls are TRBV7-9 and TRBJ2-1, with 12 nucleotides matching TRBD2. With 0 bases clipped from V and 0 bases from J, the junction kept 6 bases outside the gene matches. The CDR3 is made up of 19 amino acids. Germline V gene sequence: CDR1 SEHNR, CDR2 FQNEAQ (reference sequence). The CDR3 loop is CASSLAGTSGSSSYNEQFF. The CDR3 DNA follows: TGTGCCAGCAGCTTAGCTGGGACTAGCGGGTCCAGCTCCTACAATGAGCAGTTCTTC.

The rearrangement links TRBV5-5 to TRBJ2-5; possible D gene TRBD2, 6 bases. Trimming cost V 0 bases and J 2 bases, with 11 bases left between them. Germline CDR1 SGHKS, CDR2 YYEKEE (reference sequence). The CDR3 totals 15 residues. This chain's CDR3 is CASSLAGSGQETQYF. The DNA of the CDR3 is TGTGCCAGCAGCTTGGCCGGTAGCGGACAAGAGACCCAGTACTTC.

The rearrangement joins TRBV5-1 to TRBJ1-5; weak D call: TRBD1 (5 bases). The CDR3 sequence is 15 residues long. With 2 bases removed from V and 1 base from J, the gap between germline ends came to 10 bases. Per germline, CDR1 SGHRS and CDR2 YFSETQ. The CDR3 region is CASSLGGTSNQPQHF. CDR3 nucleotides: TGCGCCAGCAGCTTAGGAGGGACGAGCAATCAGCCCCAGCATTTT.

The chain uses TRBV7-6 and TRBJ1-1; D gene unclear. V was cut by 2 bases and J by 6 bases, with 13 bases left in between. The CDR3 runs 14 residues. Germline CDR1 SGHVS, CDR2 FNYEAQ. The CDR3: CASSLYSIRSEAFF. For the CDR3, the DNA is TGTGCCAGCAGCTTATACTCAATTAGATCTGAAGCTTTCTTT.

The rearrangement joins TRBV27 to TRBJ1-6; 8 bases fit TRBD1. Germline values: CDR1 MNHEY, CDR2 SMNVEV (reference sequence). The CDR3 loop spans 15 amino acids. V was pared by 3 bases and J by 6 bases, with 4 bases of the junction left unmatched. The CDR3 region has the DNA TGTGCCAGCAGTTTGATGGGACAGGCTAATTCACCCCTCCACTTT. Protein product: CASSLMGQANSPLHF.

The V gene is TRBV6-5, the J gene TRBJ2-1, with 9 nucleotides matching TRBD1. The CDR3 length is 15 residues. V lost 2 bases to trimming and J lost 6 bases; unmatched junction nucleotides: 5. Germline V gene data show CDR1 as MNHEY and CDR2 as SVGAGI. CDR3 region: CASSYRDRVANEQFF. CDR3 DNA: TGTGCCAGCAGTTACCGGGACAGGGTCGCCAATGAGCAGTTCTTC.

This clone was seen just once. CDR3 sequence (DNA): TGTGCCAGCAGCTTAGGTGGGAGGACCTCTAGCACAGATACGCAGTATTTT. This gives the protein CASSLGGRTSSTDTQYF. The V call is TRBV7-2, the J call TRBJ2-3; weak D call: TRBD2 (6 bases). Germline CDR1 reads SGHTA; CDR2 reads FQGNSA. This CDR3 is built from 17 residues. The V end lost 1 base, the J end lost 0 bases, and 14 bases lay between the germline ends. The whole variable domain, remainder taken from reference TRBV7-2 and TRBJ2-3, is GAGVSQSPSNKVTEKGKDVELRCDPISGHTALYWYRQSLGQGLEFLIYFQGNSAPDKSGLPSDRFSAERTGGSVSTLTIQRTQQEDSAVYLCASSLGGRTSSTDTQYFGPGTRLTVL.

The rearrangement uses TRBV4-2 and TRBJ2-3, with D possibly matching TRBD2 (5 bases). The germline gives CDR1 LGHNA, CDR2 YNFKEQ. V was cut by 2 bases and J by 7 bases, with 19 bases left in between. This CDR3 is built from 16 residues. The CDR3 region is CASSQLGLAQRYTQYF. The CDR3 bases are TGTGCCAGCAGCCAATTAGGGTTAGCGCAACGCTATACGCAGTATTTT.

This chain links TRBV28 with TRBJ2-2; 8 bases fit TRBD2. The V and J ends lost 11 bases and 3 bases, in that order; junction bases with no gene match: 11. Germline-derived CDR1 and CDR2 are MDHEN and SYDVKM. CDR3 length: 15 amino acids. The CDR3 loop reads CAGRKGTRDTGELFF. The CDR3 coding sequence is TGTGCCGGGAGAAAAGGGACTAGGGACACCGGGGAGCTGTTTTTT.